A single sample gave rise to the 12 T cell receptor beta chains below, sequenced in a study of read filtering for tumor transcriptome and immune sequencing. From roughly 390 ng of RNA, a library with molecular barcoded alpha/delta and beta/gamma adaptors was made. TCRdb itself ran the reads through MiXCR, one entry per CDR3 protein. Of about 39,000 distinct CDR3 sequences listed, 14% are singletons. Sequencing input: a population of CD138-negative cells sorted from bone marrow. The receptors here all came from a donor at least 40 years old with multiple myeloma.

At least ten counts were recorded for this clonotype. V is TRBV20-1 and J is TRBJ2-7, with a tentative D call TRBD2 (6 bases). This CDR3 is 13 amino acids long. Trimming removed 1 base at V and 9 bases at J, with 16 bases between. Germline CDR1 is DFQATT and CDR2 is SNEGSKA (reference sequence). The CDR3: CSARGLDSGGQYF. DNA of the CDR3: TGCAGTGCTAGAGGTTTAGATAGCGGAGGGCAGTACTTC.

This clonotype was seen repeatedly, ten times or more. V and J are TRBV5-1 and TRBJ2-7, with D perhaps matching TRBD1 (7 bases). V was trimmed by 3 bases and J by 4 bases, leaving 11 bases between them. CDR1 and CDR2 from the germline V gene are SGHRS and YFSETQ. The CDR3 is 13 residues long. The CDR3 DNA sequence: TGCGCCAGCAGCTCGACAGGGAGGTACGAGCAGTACTTC. As protein: CASSSTGRYEQYF. The full variable domain, completed using reference TRBV5-1 and TRBJ2-7, is KAGVTQTPRYLIKTRGQQVTLSCSPISGHRSVSWYQQTPGQGLQFLFEYFSETQRNKGNFPGRFSGRQFSNSRSEMNVSTLELGDSALYLCASSSTGRYEQYFGPGTRLTVT.

This clonotype was detected ten times or more. V usage is TRBV28 and J usage is TRBJ1-5; D possibly corresponds to TRBD1 (5 bases). Germline V gene lookup returns CDR1 MDHEN and CDR2 SYDVKM. The CDR3 runs to 14 residues. With 4 bases removed from V and 5 bases from J, the gap between germline ends came to 12 bases. CDR3 coding DNA: TGTGCCAGCAGTTCATCAAGGGGAGATCAGCCCCAGCATTTT. Its translation: CASSSSRGDQPQHF.

In this sample, this clonotype turned up a few times. Possible read error: a much larger clone is one base away. The chain couples TRBV25-1 to TRBJ2-3; unclear D gene. Germline V gene sequence: CDR1 MGHDK, CDR2 SYGVNS. This CDR3 region has 15 residues. The CDR3 loop reads CAGSGVGISTDTQYF. In nucleotides, the CDR3 is TGTGCCGGCAGTGGGGTGGGGATTAGCACAGATACGCAGTATTTT.

This clonotype was counted at least ten times. The rearrangement uses TRBV11-3 and TRBJ2-1; 10 nucleotides agree with TRBD1. The CDR3 spans 16 residues. CDR1 is SGHNT and CDR2 is YENEEA in the germline V gene. The V segment lost 4 bases and the J segment 4 bases; nucleotides outside the gene matches: 7. The DNA of the CDR3 is TGTGCCAGCAGCTCAAGCGGACAGGGGGTATACAATGAGCAGTTCTTC. It yields the protein CASSSSGQGVYNEQFF.

Many counts were recorded for this clonotype. The chain links TRBV4-2 to TRBJ2-5; D ambiguous. The CDR3 is made up of 15 amino acids. Trimming shortened V by 0 bases and J by 1 base, and 9 bases separated the two germline ends. Looked up from germline, CDR1 is LGHNA and CDR2 is YNFKEQ. CDR3 region: CASSQDHSFQETQYF. The CDR3 coding sequence is TGTGCCAGCAGCCAAGATCACTCGTTCCAAGAGACCCAGTACTTC.

This clonotype was counted many times. The chain has TRBV28 and TRBJ2-4; D is unclear. With 5 bases removed from V and 4 bases from J, the gap between germline ends came to 12 bases. The CDR3 extends over 14 amino acids. Germline V gene sequence: CDR1 MDHEN, CDR2 SYDVKM. CDR3 bases: TGTGCCAGCAGTACGGGCCCCGCGAAAAACATTCAGTACTTC. As protein: CASSTGPAKNIQYF.

Details on this clonotype: A much larger clone lies one base from this, so it may be a read error. This sequence joins TRBV7-2 and TRBJ2-3; 10 positions match TRBD1. The CDR3 is made up of 16 amino acids. Germline V gene sequence: CDR1 SGHTA, CDR2 FQGNSA. CDR3 sequence reads: CASSETGTGVTDTRYF. The CDR3 region has the DNA TGTGCCAGCAGCGAAACCGGGACAGGGGTCACAGATACGCGGTATTTT.

Ten or more counts support this clonotype. The chain recombines TRBV30 with TRBJ1-4; D is perhaps TRBD1 (5 bases). V lost 2 bases to trimming and J lost 6 bases, with 13 bases between them. Germline V gene sequence: CDR1 GTSNPN, CDR2 SVGIG (reference sequence). The CDR3 runs to 14 residues. CDR3 DNA sequence: TGTGCCTGGAGTAAGCCCGGGGGGGATGAAAAACTGTTTTTT. Translation gives CAWSKPGGDEKLFF.

On this clonotype itself: Given a far larger clone just one base away, this is likely a sequencing read error. The chain is built from TRBV7-6 and TRBJ2-1; D possibly corresponds to TRBD2 (5 bases). The CDR3 is 14 residues long. The V gene's germline CDR1 is SGHVS and CDR2 FNYEAQ. The CDR3 spells CASSFASGGNKQFF. The CDR3 DNA reads as TGTGCCAGCAGCTTCGCCAGTGGAGGCAATAAGCAGTTCTTC.

This clonotype was seen ten or more times. The chain joins TRBV29-1 to TRBJ1-1; D possibly corresponds to TRBD1 (5 bases). The CDR3 has 14 amino acids. CDR1 is SQVTM and CDR2 is ANQGSEA in the germline V gene. Trimming shortened V by 3 bases and J by 1 base, and 12 bases separated the two germline ends. CDR3 in DNA: TGCAGCGTTGAGGGGGGACGTTCGAACACTGAAGCTTTCTTT. It codes for CSVEGGRSNTEAFF.

This clonotype has at least ten counts. The chain employs TRBV19 and TRBJ1-1; TRBD1 might be the D (5 bases). This CDR3 is 14 amino acids long. From germline, CDR1 is LNHDA and CDR2 SQIVND (reference sequence). V lost 7 bases and J 1 base, leaving 13 bases between the germline ends. The CDR3 sequence is CASTRDGRNTEAFF. For the CDR3, the DNA is TGTGCCAGTACCCGGGACGGTAGGAACACTGAAGCTTTCTTT.